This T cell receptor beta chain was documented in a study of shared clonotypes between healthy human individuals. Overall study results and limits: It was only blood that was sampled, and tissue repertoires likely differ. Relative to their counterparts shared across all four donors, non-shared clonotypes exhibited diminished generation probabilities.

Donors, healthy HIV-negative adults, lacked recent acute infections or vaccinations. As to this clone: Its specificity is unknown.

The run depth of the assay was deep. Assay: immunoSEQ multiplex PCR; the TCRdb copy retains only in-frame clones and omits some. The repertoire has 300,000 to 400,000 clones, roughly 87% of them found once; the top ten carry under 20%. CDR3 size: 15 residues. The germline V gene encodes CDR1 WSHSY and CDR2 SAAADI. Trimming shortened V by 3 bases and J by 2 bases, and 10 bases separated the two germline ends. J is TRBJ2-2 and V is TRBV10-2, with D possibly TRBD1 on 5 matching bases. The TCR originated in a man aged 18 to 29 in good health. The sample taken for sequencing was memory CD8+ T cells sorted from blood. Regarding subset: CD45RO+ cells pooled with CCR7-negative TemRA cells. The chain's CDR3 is CASSEQDRNTGELFF. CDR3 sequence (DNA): TGCGCCAGCAGTGAACAAGACAGAAACACCGGGGAGCTGTTTTTT.